Detailed here is one T cell receptor (beta chain). Antigen: not known. The data belong to a study of T cell responses to AZD1222 COVID-19 vaccine. Study-wide background: Pooled samples include second doses given at about 4 or 12 weeks. Overall study results and limits: The sample set comprised mostly white British donors with more females, and clonal diversity was possibly underestimated. Vaccine-related CD4 TCRs covered spike, predominating at 160-218 and 743-854. The study found Spike-specific TCR breadth and depth rose after two AZD1222 doses.

Germline values: CDR1 LGHNA, CDR2 YSLEER. V dropped 3 bases and J dropped 1 base, with 19 bases sitting between them. There are 18 residues in the CDR3. Repertoires were generated with immunoSEQ multiplex PCR, while TCRdb's copy carries only in-frame clones and drops some. The profile shows about 120,000 clones, around 85% of them singletons. This chain connects TRBV4-3 to TRBJ2-1; a weak D match, TRBD2 (6 bases). This receptor was identified in an adult in good health. The input for sequencing was peripheral blood, taken on day 0 of AZD1222 vaccination. CDR3 nucleotides: TGCGCCAGCAGCCAGAGGTGGGACTTGCCTACGTCCTACAATGAGCAGTTCTTC. Its translation is CASSQRWDLPTSYNEQFF.